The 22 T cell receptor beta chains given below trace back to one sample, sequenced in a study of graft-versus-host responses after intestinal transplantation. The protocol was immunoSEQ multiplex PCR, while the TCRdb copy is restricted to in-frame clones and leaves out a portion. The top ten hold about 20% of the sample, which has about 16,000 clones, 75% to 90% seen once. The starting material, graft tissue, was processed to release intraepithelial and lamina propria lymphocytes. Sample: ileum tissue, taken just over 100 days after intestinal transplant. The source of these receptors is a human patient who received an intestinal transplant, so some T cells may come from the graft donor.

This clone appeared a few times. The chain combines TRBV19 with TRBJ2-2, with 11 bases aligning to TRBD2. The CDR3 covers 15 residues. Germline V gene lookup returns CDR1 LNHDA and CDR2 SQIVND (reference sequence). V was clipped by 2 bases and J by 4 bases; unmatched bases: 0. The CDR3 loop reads CASSILAGGTGELFF. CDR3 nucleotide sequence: TGTGCCAGTAGTATACTAGCGGGAGGCACCGGGGAGCTGTTTTTT.

CDR3 DNA: TGTGCCACCAGCAGAGTGAGAGAGACTAGCGAGAATTACGAGCAGTACTTC. Protein: CATSRVRETSENYEQYF. J is TRBJ2-7 and V is TRBV15; 8 nucleotides match TRBD2. The CDR3 totals 17 residues. CDR1 LNHNV and CDR2 YYDKDF come from the germline V gene (reference sequence). J gave up 4 bases and V 1 base, and 12 bases lay outside the gene matches.

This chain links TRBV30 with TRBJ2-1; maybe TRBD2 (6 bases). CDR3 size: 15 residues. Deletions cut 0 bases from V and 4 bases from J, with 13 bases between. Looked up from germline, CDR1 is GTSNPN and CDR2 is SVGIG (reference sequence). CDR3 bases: TGTGCCTGGAGTGTAACGAGCGGGTTTTACAATGAGCAGTTCTTC. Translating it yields CAWSVTSGFYNEQFF.

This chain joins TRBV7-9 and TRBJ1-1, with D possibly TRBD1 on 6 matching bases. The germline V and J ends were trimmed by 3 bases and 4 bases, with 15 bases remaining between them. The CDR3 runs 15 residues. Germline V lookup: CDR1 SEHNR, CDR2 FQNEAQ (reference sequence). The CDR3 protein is CASSFRGYFSTEAFF. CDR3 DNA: TGTGCCAGCAGCTTCAGGGGTTACTTTAGCACTGAAGCTTTCTTT.

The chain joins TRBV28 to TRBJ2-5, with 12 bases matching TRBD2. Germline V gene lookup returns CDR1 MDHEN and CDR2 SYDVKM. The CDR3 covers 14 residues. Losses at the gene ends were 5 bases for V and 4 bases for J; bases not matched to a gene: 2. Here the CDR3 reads CASSTTSGRETQYF. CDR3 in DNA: TGTGCCAGCAGTACGACTAGCGGGAGAGAGACCCAGTACTTC.

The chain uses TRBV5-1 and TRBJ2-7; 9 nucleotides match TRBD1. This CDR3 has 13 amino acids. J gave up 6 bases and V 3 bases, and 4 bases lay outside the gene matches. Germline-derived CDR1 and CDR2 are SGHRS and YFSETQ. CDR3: CASSSGQGLEQYF. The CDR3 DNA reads TGCGCCAGCAGCTCGGGACAGGGTCTCGAGCAGTACTTC.

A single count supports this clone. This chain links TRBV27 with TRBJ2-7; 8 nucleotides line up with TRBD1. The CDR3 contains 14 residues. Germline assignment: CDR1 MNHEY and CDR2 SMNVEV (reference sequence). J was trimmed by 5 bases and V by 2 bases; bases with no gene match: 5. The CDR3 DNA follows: TGTGCCAGCAGTTTAAGGGCAGGGGGCCACGAGCAGTACTTC. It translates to CASSLRAGGHEQYF.

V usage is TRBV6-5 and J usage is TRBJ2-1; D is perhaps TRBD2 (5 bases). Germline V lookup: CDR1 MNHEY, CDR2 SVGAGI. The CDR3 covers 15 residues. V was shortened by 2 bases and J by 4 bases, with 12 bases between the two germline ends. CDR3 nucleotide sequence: TGTGCCAGCAGTTACCGGGGATGGGAATACAATGAGCAGTTCTTC. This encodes CASSYRGWEYNEQFF.

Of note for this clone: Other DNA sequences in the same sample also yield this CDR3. CDR3 sequence reads: CASSSGTSGSIEQFF. CDR3 sequence (DNA): TGTGCCAGCAGTTCCGGGACTAGTGGGAGTATTGAGCAGTTCTTC. The chain uses TRBV27 and TRBJ2-1, with 8 bases matching TRBD2. The germline V gene has CDR1 MNHEY and CDR2 SMNVEV (reference sequence). The CDR3 loop spans 15 amino acids. J was trimmed by 9 bases and V by 4 bases; bases with no gene match: 11.

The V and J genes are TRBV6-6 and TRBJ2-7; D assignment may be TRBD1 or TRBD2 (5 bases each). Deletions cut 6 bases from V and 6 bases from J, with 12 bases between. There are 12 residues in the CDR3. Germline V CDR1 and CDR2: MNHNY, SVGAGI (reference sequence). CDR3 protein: CASRGRAGEQYF. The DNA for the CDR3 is TGTGCCAGCAGGGGACGGGCAGGCGAGCAGTACTTC.

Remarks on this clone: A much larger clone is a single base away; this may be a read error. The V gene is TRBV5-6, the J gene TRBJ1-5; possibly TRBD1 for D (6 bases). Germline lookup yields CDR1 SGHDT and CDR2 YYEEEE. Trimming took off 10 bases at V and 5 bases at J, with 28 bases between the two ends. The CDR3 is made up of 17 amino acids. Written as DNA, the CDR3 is TGTGCCCGCCGCTTGGGGGGGGCGCGGTTCTGTCATCAGCCCCAGCATTTT. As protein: CARRLGGARFCHQPQHF.

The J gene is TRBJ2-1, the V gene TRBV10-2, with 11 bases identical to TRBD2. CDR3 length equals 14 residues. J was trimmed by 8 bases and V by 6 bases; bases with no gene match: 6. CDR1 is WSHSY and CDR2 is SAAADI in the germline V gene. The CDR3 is CASRIAGGPDEQFF. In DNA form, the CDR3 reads TGCGCCAGCAGGATAGCGGGAGGGCCTGATGAGCAGTTCTTC.

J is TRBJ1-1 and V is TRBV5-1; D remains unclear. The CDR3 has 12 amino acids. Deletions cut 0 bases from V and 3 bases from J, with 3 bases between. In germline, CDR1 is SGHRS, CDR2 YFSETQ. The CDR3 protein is CASSLGDTEAFF. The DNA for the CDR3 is TGCGCCAGCAGCTTGGGGGACACTGAAGCTTTCTTT.

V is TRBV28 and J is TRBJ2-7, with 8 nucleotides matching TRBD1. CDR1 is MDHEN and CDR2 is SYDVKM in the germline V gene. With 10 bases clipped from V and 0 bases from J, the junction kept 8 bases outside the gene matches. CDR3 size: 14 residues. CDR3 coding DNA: TGTGCCACCACCAGGGGGCGGAGCTCCTACGAGCAGTACTTC. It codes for CATTRGRSSYEQYF.

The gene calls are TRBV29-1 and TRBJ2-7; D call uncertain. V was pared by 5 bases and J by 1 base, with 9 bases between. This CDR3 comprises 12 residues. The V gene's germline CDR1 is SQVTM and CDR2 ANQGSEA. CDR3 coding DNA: TGCAGCGTTCTCTACTCTTCCTACGAGCAGTACTTC. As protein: CSVLYSSYEQYF.

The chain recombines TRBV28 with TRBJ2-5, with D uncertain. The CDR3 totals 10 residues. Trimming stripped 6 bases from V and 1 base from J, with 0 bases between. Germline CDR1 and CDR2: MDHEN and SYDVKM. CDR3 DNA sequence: TGTGCCAGCAGCCAAGAGACCCAGTACTTC. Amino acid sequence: CASSQETQYF. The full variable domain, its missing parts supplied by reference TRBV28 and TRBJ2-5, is DVKVTQSSRYLVKRTGEKVFLECVQDMDHENMFWYRQDPGLGLRLIYFSYDVKMKEKGDIPEGYSVSREKKERFSLILESASTNQTSMYLCASSQETQYFGPGTRLLVL.

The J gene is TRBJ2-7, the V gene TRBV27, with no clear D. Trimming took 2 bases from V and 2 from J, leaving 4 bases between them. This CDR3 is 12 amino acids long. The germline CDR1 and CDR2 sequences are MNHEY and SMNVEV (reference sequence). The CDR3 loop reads CASSLPAYEQYF. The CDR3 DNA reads TGTGCCAGCAGTTTACCCGCCTACGAGCAGTACTTC.

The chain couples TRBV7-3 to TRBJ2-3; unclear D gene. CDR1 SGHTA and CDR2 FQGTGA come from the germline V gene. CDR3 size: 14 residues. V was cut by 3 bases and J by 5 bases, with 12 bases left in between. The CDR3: CASSFSSWGDTQYF. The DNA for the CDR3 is TGTGCCAGCAGCTTCTCGTCCTGGGGAGATACGCAGTATTTT.

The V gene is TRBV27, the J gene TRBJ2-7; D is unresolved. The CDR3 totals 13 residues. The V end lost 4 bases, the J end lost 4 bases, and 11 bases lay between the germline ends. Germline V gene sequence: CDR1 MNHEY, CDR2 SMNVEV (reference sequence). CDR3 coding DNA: TGTGCCAGCAGTTCCCCAGCCGATTACGAGCAGTACTTC. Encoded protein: CASSSPADYEQYF.

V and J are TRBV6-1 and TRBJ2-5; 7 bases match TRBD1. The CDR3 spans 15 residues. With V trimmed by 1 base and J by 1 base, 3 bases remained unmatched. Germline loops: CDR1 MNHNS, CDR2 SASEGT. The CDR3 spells CASSEGAGGQETQYF. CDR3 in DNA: TGTGCCAGCAGTGAAGGGGCAGGGGGCCAAGAGACCCAGTACTTC.

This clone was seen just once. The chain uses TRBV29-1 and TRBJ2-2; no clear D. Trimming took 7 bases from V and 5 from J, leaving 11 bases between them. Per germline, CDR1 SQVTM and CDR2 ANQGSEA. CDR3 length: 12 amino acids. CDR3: CSGKDGTGELFF. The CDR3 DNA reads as TGCAGCGGCAAGGACGGGACCGGGGAGCTGTTTTTT.

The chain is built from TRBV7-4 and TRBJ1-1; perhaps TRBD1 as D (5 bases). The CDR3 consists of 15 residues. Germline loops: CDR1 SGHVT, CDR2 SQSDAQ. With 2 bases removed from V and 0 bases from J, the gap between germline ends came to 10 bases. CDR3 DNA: TGTGCCAGCAGCTTATACCGGGGCCTGAACACTGAAGCTTTCTTT. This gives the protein CASSLYRGLNTEAFF.